The 9 T cell receptor beta chains listed next were all sequenced from one sample in a study of blood T cell repertoires in COVID-19. The protocol was immunoSEQ multiplex PCR, while the TCRdb copy is restricted to in-frame clones and leaves out a portion. Altogether under 200,000 clones are present, roughly 84% being singletons, with the ten largest covering around 6.5%. The specimen sequenced was PBMCs or T cells enriched from blood (not recorded which). The receptors were sampled from a woman aged 45 to 65 who had recovered from COVID-19.

This chain links TRBV5-1 with TRBJ2-2; 16 bases fit TRBD2. The J segment lost 0 bases and the V segment lost 4 bases, leaving 15 bases of the junction unmatched. CDR1 is SGHRS, CDR2 YFSETQ, per germline. This CDR3 is built from 22 residues. In DNA, the CDR3 is TGCGCCAGCAGCCGTTTAGGGACTAGCGGGAGGGCCACGGGATCGAACACCGGGGAGCTGTTTTTT. The encoded protein is CASSRLGTSGRATGSNTGELFF. The entire variable domain, with the rest obtained from reference TRBV5-1 and TRBJ2-2, is as follows: KAGVTQTPRYLIKTRGQQVTLSCSPISGHRSVSWYQQTPGQGLQFLFEYFSETQRNKGNFPGRFSGRQFSNSRSEMNVSTLELGDSALYLCASSRLGTSGRATGSNTGELFFGEGSRLTVL.

V and J are TRBV2 and TRBJ1-2, with D maybe TRBD1 (5 bases). This CDR3 contains 14 residues. Between the trimmed V and J ends, which lost 4 bases and 4 bases, there was a span of 13 bases. The germline V gene has CDR1 SNHLY and CDR2 FYNNEI. The CDR3 nucleotides read TGTGCCAGCAGTGGCCTTGGGAGGGGCTATGGCTACACCTTC. Translated: CASSGLGRGYGYTF.

This chain joins TRBV28 and TRBJ2-6, with D possibly being TRBD2 (6 bases). V was pared by 7 bases and J by 1 base, with 17 bases between. This CDR3 is built from 17 residues. Germline loops: CDR1 MDHEN, CDR2 SYDVKM. CDR3 coding DNA: TGTGCCAGCACCTCGCGGGGAATAAGATCTGGGGCCAACGTCCTGACTTTC. Protein product: CASTSRGIRSGANVLTF.

The rearrangement links TRBV5-5 to TRBJ2-1; possible D gene TRBD2, 6 bases. CDR3 length: 13 amino acids. The V and J ends lost 4 bases and 6 bases respectively, with 11 bases between them. Germline CDR1 SGHKS, CDR2 YYEKEE (reference sequence). The CDR3 nucleotides are TGTGCCAGCAGCGGGACTCCTGCCAATGAGCAGTTCTTC. It encodes CASSGTPANEQFF.

The chain uses TRBV6-5 and TRBJ2-7; possibly TRBD1 for D (6 bases). This CDR3 comprises 13 residues. Germline V gene lookup returns CDR1 MNHEY and CDR2 SVGAGI. The ends were cut back, 7 bases at V and 0 bases at J, with 10 bases in the middle. The CDR3 region has the DNA TGTGCCAGCAAAACAGGGAACTCCTACGAGCAGTACTTC. This translates into CASKTGNSYEQYF.

This clone was seen once. CDR3 nucleotide sequence: TGTGCCAGCAGCTTAGAGAGAACAGCCGGGGAGCTGTTTTTT. The encoded protein is CASSLERTAGELFF. The gene calls are TRBV7-3 and TRBJ2-2; D ambiguous. The CDR3 extends over 14 amino acids. Germline V lookup: CDR1 SGHTA, CDR2 FQGTGA. Trimming took 2 bases from V and 6 from J, leaving 10 bases between them.

Concerning this clone: Distinct nucleotide sequences in the sample also encode this CDR3. This sequence joins TRBV24-1 and TRBJ1-5; a possible D gene is TRBD1 (5 bases). The CDR3 extends over 15 amino acids. Trimming removed 3 bases at V and 2 bases at J, with 10 bases between. Germline CDR1 KGHDR, CDR2 SFDVKD. The CDR3 is CATSDPRAGNQPQHF. The DNA for the CDR3 is TGTGCCACCAGTGATCCCAGGGCCGGCAATCAGCCCCAGCATTTT.

The chain employs TRBV5-5 and TRBJ2-7; TRBD2 is a possible D gene (5 bases). The CDR3 has 15 residues. Trimming pared 4 bases from V and 4 bases from J, leaving 18 bases between. Germline CDR1 SGHKS, CDR2 YYEKEE (reference sequence). The CDR3 here is CASSPTRVAKYEQYF. The CDR3 DNA sequence: TGTGCCAGCAGCCCCACGCGGGTAGCTAAGTACGAGCAGTACTTC. The full variable domain, completed using reference TRBV5-5 and TRBJ2-7, is DAGVTQSPTHLIKTRGQQVTLRCSPISGHKSVSWYQQVLGQGPQFIFQYYEKEERGRGNFPDRFSARQFPNYSSELNVNALLLGDSALYLCASSPTRVAKYEQYFGPGTRLTVT.

The rearrangement joins TRBV5-6 to TRBJ1-5, with 8 bases that match TRBD1. V was clipped by 5 bases and J by 7 bases; unmatched bases: 11. Germline loops: CDR1 SGHDT, CDR2 YYEEEE. The CDR3 runs to 15 residues. CDR3 nucleotide sequence: TGTGCCAGCAGTTCCAGGGGGCTGGTCTGGCAGCCCCAGCATTTT. Protein sequence: CASSSRGLVWQPQHF.